One and the same sample provided the 17 T cell receptor beta chains below, sequenced in a study of beta chain features in type 1 diabetes. Expressed TCRB transcripts got sequenced, as all isolated RNA was reverse transcribed. Here immunoSEQ multiplex PCR was the method, and the copy in TCRdb shows in-frame clones only, minus some. The sample shows roughly 170,000 clones, about 13% of them seen only once. The sample comprised central memory CD4+ T cells from blood. These receptors came from a woman aged 18-30 years in good health.

The chain employs TRBV28 and TRBJ2-2; the match to TRBD1 covers 7 bases. V was pared by 10 bases and J by 1 base, with 9 bases of the junction left unmatched. Per the germline V gene, CDR1 is MDHEN and CDR2 is SYDVKM. The length of the CDR3 is 15 residues. The CDR3 here is CAIPGGQVNTGELFF. CDR3 bases: TGTGCCATACCAGGGGGTCAAGTGAACACCGGGGAGCTGTTTTTT.

This clone was seen a handful of times. CDR3 nucleotides: TGTGCCAGCAGTCAGGACAGTCGTCTAGCCAAAAACATTCAGTACTTC. It is translated as CASSQDSRLAKNIQYF. The gene calls are TRBV2 and TRBJ2-4; TRBD1 is a possible D gene (6 bases). The CDR3 has 16 residues. V was clipped by 5 bases and J by 0 bases, with 14 bases between them. Germline V gene lookup returns CDR1 SNHLY and CDR2 FYNNEI.

This clone showed up just a few times. The chain couples TRBV19 to TRBJ2-3; 11 bases align to TRBD2. After removal of 3 bases from V and 1 base from J, the junction contained 3 bases not matched to a gene. The CDR3 loop spans 16 amino acids. CDR1 and CDR2 from the germline V gene are LNHDA and SQIVND (reference sequence). This chain's CDR3 is CASSIWGLAGTDTQYF. As DNA, the CDR3 is TGTGCCAGTAGTATTTGGGGACTAGCGGGCACAGATACGCAGTATTTT.

This clone has only a few counts. The chain recombines TRBV5-1 with TRBJ2-7, with 10 bases that match TRBD1. CDR3 length equals 17 residues. Losses at the gene ends were 0 bases for V and 3 bases for J; bases not matched to a gene: 9. Looked up from germline, CDR1 is SGHRS and CDR2 is YFSETQ. DNA of the CDR3: TGCGCCAGCAGCTTGGTGGCGGGGACAGGGGTCGGCTACGAGCAGTACTTC. Translation: CASSLVAGTGVGYEQYF.

This chain connects TRBV27 to TRBJ1-1, with TRBD1 matching 8 bases. The CDR3 is 15 amino acids. J was trimmed by 3 bases and V by 4 bases; bases with no gene match: 7. Germline-derived CDR1 and CDR2 are MNHEY and SMNVEV (reference sequence). DNA for the CDR3: TGTGCCAGCAGTTCGACAGGGGTTGGGTACACTGAAGCTTTCTTT. The encoded protein is CASSSTGVGYTEAFF.

This sequence joins TRBV7-2 and TRBJ1-5, with D hard to call. Germline loops: CDR1 SGHTA, CDR2 FQGNSA. V lost 5 bases and J 6 bases, leaving 11 bases between the germline ends. The CDR3 sequence is 13 residues long. The CDR3 loop is CASSPGFPQPQHF. In DNA form, the CDR3 reads TGTGCCAGCAGCCCGGGGTTTCCTCAGCCCCAGCATTTT.

This clone was recorded a few times. The chain couples TRBV6-6 to TRBJ2-1; 11 nucleotides line up with TRBD2. The CDR3 spans 16 residues. Germline values: CDR1 MNHNY, CDR2 SVGAGI (reference sequence). The V gene end was trimmed by 6 bases and the J gene end by 5 bases; junction bases not matched to a gene: 9. Here the CDR3 reads CASRVTSGSVNNEQFF. The CDR3 bases are TGTGCCAGCAGGGTCACTAGCGGGAGTGTCAACAATGAGCAGTTCTTC.

The CDR3 DNA reads as TGTGCCAGCTCACCACCCAGACAGGCCACAGATACGCAGTATTTT. Its translation: CASSPPRQATDTQYF. The chain joins TRBV18 to TRBJ2-3; D is perhaps TRBD1 (6 bases). Trimming shortened V by 0 bases and J by 2 bases, and 9 bases separated the two germline ends. The germline gives CDR1 KGHSH, CDR2 LQKENI. The CDR3 spans 15 residues.

This clone has only a few counts. The chain joins TRBV5-1 to TRBJ2-1; a possible D gene is TRBD2 (5 bases). This CDR3 comprises 13 residues. V lost 4 bases to trimming and J lost 6 bases, with 11 bases between them. Per the germline V gene, CDR1 is SGHRS and CDR2 is YFSETQ. The CDR3 sequence is CASSATRGNEQFF. CDR3 nucleotide sequence: TGCGCCAGCAGCGCGACCCGGGGCAATGAGCAGTTCTTC.

This clone was seen more than once but under ten times. This rearrangement joins TRBV19 to TRBJ2-3, with D possibly being TRBD1 (6 bases). This CDR3 region has 12 residues. Germline V gene lookup returns CDR1 LNHDA and CDR2 SQIVND (reference sequence). Trimming stripped 10 bases from V and 8 bases from J, with 16 bases between. CDR3 protein: CATYNFRGTQYF. The CDR3 DNA is TGTGCCACCTACAATTTCAGGGGTACGCAGTATTTT.

The chain joins TRBV9 to TRBJ2-1, with 9 bases lining up with TRBD2. Germline V gives CDR1 SGDLS, CDR2 YYNGEE. CDR3 size: 14 residues. J gave up 10 bases and V 1 base, and 6 bases lay outside the gene matches. As DNA, the CDR3 is TGTGCCAGCAGCGTATTACCAGCGGGAGGCGAGCAGTTCTTC. It yields the protein CASSVLPAGGEQFF.

Only a few counts were recorded for this clone. The rearrangement links TRBV11-2 to TRBJ1-1; TRBD1 agrees at 7 bases. V shed 0 bases, J shed 1 base, and the junction held 2 bases outside the gene matches. Per germline, CDR1 SGHAT and CDR2 FQNNGV. CDR3 length: 15 amino acids. CDR3 in DNA: TGTGCCAGCAGCTTAGAGGGACAGAGGAACACTGAAGCTTTCTTT. It translates to CASSLEGQRNTEAFF.

V and J are TRBV4-2 and TRBJ2-7; 7 bases are a match to TRBD2. This CDR3 spans 16 amino acids. CDR1 LGHNA and CDR2 YNFKEQ come from the germline V gene. V shed 0 bases, J shed 3 bases, and the junction held 8 bases outside the gene matches. The CDR3 loop is CASSQDGGSNFYEQYF. The DNA of the CDR3 is TGTGCCAGCAGCCAAGACGGGGGGTCCAATTTCTACGAGCAGTACTTC.

The V and J genes are TRBV4-1 and TRBJ1-1; tentatively, D is TRBD1 (5 bases). This CDR3 is 17 amino acids long. Germline assignment: CDR1 MGHRA and CDR2 YSYEKL. V lost 0 bases, J lost 1 base, and 15 bases lay in between. The CDR3 loop is CASSQDGGRAGNTEAFF. The CDR3 region has the DNA TGCGCCAGCAGCCAAGACGGGGGGAGGGCGGGGAACACTGAAGCTTTCTTT.

The CDR3 DNA sequence: TGTGCCATCAGGGGGGCCCTAGCGGGAGTCCTCAATGAGCAGTTCTTC. The encoded protein is CAIRGALAGVLNEQFF. The gene calls are TRBV10-3 and TRBJ2-1; 10 nucleotides line up with TRBD2. V lost 6 bases and J lost 6; bases outside the gene matches: 11. The CDR3 totals 16 residues. Germline lookup yields CDR1 ENHRY and CDR2 SYGVKD.

The chain joins TRBV29-1 to TRBJ2-5; possible D gene TRBD2, 7 bases. Per germline, CDR1 SQVTM and CDR2 ANQGSEA. The CDR3 runs 14 residues. Trimming stripped 3 bases from V and 6 bases from J, with 17 bases between. The CDR3 loop is CSVDRGASIKTQYF. In nucleotides, the CDR3 is TGCAGCGTTGATCGGGGGGCATCTATAAAGACCCAGTACTTC.

The rearrangement uses TRBV5-6 and TRBJ1-5, with D maybe TRBD1 (5 bases). The CDR3 extends over 12 amino acids. The V end lost 1 base, the J end lost 7 bases, and 6 bases lay between the germline ends. Germline CDR1 reads SGHDT; CDR2 reads YYEEEE. The CDR3 region is CASSLRGQPQHF. CDR3 in DNA: TGTGCCAGCAGCTTGAGGGGACAGCCCCAGCATTTT.